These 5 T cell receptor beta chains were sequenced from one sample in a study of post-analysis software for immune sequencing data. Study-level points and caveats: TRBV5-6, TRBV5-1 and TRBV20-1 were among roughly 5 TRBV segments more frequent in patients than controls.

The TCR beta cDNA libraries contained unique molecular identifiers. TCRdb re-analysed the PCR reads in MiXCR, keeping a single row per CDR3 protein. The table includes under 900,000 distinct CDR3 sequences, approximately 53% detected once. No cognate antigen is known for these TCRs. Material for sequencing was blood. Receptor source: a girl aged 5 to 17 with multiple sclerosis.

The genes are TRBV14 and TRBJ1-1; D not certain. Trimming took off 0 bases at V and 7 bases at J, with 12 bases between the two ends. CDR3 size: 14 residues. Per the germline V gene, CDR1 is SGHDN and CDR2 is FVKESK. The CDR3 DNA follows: TGTGCCAGCAGCCAAGATGAAGGAAGTCTTGAAGCTTTCTTT. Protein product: CASSQDEGSLEAFF.

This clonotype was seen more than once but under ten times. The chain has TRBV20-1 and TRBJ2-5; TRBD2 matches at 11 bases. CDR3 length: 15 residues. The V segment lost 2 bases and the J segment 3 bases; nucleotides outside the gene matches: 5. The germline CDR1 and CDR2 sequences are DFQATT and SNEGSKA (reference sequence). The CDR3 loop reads CSARPPTSGEETQYF. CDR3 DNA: TGCAGTGCTAGACCTCCGACTAGCGGGGAAGAGACCCAGTACTTC.

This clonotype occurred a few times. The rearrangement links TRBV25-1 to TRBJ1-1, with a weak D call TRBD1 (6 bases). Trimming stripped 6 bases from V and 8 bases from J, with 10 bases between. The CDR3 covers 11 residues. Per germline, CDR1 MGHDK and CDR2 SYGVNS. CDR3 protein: CASRWTEEAFF. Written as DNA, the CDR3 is TGTGCCAGCAGATGGACAGAAGAAGCTTTCTTT.

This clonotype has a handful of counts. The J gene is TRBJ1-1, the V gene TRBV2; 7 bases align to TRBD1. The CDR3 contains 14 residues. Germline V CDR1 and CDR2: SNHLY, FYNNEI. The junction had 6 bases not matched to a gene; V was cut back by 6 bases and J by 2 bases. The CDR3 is CASRPGTDNTEAFF. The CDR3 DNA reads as TGTGCCAGCAGACCTGGGACAGATAACACTGAAGCTTTCTTT. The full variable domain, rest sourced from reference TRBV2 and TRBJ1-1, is EPEVTQTPSHQVTQMGQEVILRCVPISNHLYFYWYRQILGQKVEFLVSFYNNEISEKSEIFDDQFSVERPDGSNFTLKIRSTKLEDSAMYFCASRPGTDNTEAFFGQGTRLTVV.

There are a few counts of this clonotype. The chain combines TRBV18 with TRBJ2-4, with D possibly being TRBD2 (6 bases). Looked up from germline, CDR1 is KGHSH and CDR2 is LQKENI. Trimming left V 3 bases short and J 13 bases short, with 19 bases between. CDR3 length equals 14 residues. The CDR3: CASSPQRASGEQYF. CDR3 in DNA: TGTGCCAGCTCACCCCAGAGGGCATCGGGGGAGCAGTACTTC.